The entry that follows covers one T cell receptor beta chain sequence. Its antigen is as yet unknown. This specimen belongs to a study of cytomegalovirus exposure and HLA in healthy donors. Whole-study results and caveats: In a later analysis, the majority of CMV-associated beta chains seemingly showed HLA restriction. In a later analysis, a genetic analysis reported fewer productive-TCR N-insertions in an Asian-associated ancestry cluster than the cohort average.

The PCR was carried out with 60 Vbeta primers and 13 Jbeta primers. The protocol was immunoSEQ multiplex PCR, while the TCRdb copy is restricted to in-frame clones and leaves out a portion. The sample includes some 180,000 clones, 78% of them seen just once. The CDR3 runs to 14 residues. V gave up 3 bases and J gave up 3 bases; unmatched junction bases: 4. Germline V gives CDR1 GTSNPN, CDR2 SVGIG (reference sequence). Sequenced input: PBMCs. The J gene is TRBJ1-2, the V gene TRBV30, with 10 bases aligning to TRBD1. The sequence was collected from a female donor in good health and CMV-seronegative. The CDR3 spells CAWRRDRGYYGYTF. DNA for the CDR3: TGTGCCTGGAGGCGGGACAGGGGATACTATGGCTACACCTTC.